Presented here are 3 T cell receptor beta chains from one specimen sequenced in a study of cytomegalovirus exposure and HLA in healthy donors (dated by TCRdb to 2015 to 2018). Libraries were prepared through the immunoSEQ multiplex PCR assay. For the multiplex PCR, a mixture combining 60 forward primers for TCR Vbeta segments and 13 reverse primers for TCR Jbeta segments was used. TCRdb took over this immuneACCESS table, retaining in-frame rearrangements with V and J assigned. Such tables are incomplete; in checked studies, under half of the missing clones stem from an unresolved V gene, and the remainder is unexplained. This sample comprises about 140,000 clones, 76% of them detected only once. The top ten clonotypes cover 1.5% to 2% of the sample. Sequencing used PBMCs. The source is a woman aged 40 to 50 in good health and CMV-seronegative.

This clone appeared a single time. The CDR3 DNA reads TGTGCCAGCAGTGAAGCGCTTCGGGGTAATTCACCCCTCCACTTT. Translation: CASSEALRGNSPLHF. V and J are TRBV2 and TRBJ1-6; D uncertain. Germline-derived CDR1 and CDR2 are SNHLY and FYNNEI. Deletions cut 0 bases from V and 6 bases from J, with 9 bases between. The CDR3 runs 15 residues.

V and J are TRBV5-1 and TRBJ2-1; D is unresolved. The CDR3 has 14 residues. Trimming shortened V by 3 bases and J by 1 base, and 8 bases separated the two germline ends. Germline-derived CDR1 and CDR2 are SGHRS and YFSETQ. The CDR3 DNA reads TGCGCCAGCAGCTCAACGGAGTCCTACAATGAGCAGTTCTTC. It is translated as CASSSTESYNEQFF.

This clone was counted only a few times. CDR3 nucleotide sequence: TGCGCCAAGCAGACAGGGGTGGAAAAACTGTTTTTT. Amino acid sequence: CAKQTGVEKLFF. The chain couples TRBV10-1 to TRBJ1-4; 8 bases align to TRBD1. Germline CDR1 and CDR2: WNHNN and SYGVQD (reference sequence). J gave up 8 bases and V 10 bases, and 6 bases lay outside the gene matches. The CDR3 totals 12 residues.